A single sample is the source of the 7 T cell receptor beta chains below, sequenced in a study of spatial heterogeneity in lung cancer. The sample's time point: sample taken at primary tumor resection. Tumor, nontumor lung or frozen PBMC supplied whole RNA that was sequenced unsorted. TCRdb used MiXCR to reprocess the 5' RACE reads, holding one entry per CDR3 protein. Of approximately 21,000 distinct CDR3 sequences in the sample, approximately 3.3% were seen once. The sample was PBMCs, taken at surgery. These receptors originate from a female donor with early-stage non-small cell lung cancer.

Ten or more counts support this clonotype. CDR3 DNA: TGTGCCAGCAGCTTCGGACGGAATTATACCTACGAGCAGTACTTC. Encoded protein: CASSFGRNYTYEQYF. The V call is TRBV7-9, the J call TRBJ2-7; D is undetermined. Germline values: CDR1 SEHNR, CDR2 FQNEAQ (reference sequence). CDR3 length: 15 amino acids. The V and J ends lost 3 bases and 2 bases respectively, with 14 bases between them.

This clonotype has at least ten counts. This sequence joins TRBV16 and TRBJ1-6; D is undetermined. Trimming removed 3 bases from V and 7 bases from J, with 7 bases in between. Germline lookup yields CDR1 KGHSY and CDR2 FQNENV. This CDR3 is 13 amino acids long. This CDR3 reads CASSHRGNSPLHF. The CDR3 nucleotides read TGTGCCAGCAGCCATCGGGGAAATTCACCCCTCCACTTT.

This clonotype was seen at least ten times. The CDR3 sequence: CASRVDGGTEAFF. In DNA form, the CDR3 reads TGTGCCAGCAGGGTGGATGGGGGCACTGAAGCTTTCTTT. The rearrangement uses TRBV12-3 or TRBV12-4 and TRBJ1-1; TRBD1 is a possible D gene (5 bases). The V and J ends lost 6 bases and 4 bases respectively, with 12 bases between them. This CDR3 comprises 13 residues.

The sample holds many counts of this clonotype. The chain joins TRBV19 to TRBJ2-3, with D hard to call. Trimming took off 3 bases at V and 3 bases at J, with 13 bases between the two ends. The CDR3 is 15 residues long. CDR1 is LNHDA and CDR2 is SQIVND in the germline V gene (reference sequence). The CDR3 DNA is TGTGCCAGTAGTATTCTTGGGGAACTGACAGATACGCAGTATTTT. Its translation is CASSILGELTDTQYF.

In this sample, this clonotype turned up many times. The rearrangement links TRBV24-1 to TRBJ1-2; 8 bases align to TRBD1. Per the germline V gene, CDR1 is KGHDR and CDR2 is SFDVKD. With V trimmed by 2 bases and J by 8 bases, 9 bases remained unmatched. CDR3 size: 15 residues. CDR3 residues: CATSDSDRGVLGYTF. The DNA for the CDR3 is TGTGCCACCAGTGATTCCGACAGGGGCGTCCTAGGCTACACCTTC.

This clonotype has at least ten counts. V gene TRBV7-3 combines with J gene TRBJ2-6; D may match TRBD1 or TRBD2 (5 bases each). With 2 bases removed from V and 0 bases from J, the gap between germline ends came to 20 bases. CDR1 SGHTA and CDR2 FQGTGA come from the germline V gene. This CDR3 contains 20 residues. In DNA, the CDR3 is TGTGCCAGCAGCTTAGTGGCGTGGGGCAGGGACCTCTCTGGGGCCAACGTCCTGACTTTC. Translation: CASSLVAWGRDLSGANVLTF.

This clonotype was seen a handful of times. CDR3 protein: CASSLGVTLTDTQYF. In nucleotides, the CDR3 is TGCGCCAGCAGCTTGGGGGTGACTCTCACAGATACGCAGTATTTT. This rearrangement joins TRBV5-1 to TRBJ2-3; D ambiguous. Trimming removed 0 bases at V and 2 bases at J, with 10 bases between. The CDR3 runs to 15 residues. Germline assignment: CDR1 SGHRS and CDR2 YFSETQ.